Below are 25 T cell receptor beta chains sequenced from a single sample in a study of CD8 T cells in ankylosing spondylitis (dated by TCRdb to about 2017). The full study reports these points: A TCR beta motif of several highly homologous amino acid variants appeared characteristic of blood from ankylosing spondylitis patients.

No antigen is known for these receptors. Library method: 5' RACE. TCRdb shows the sequencer as Illumina HiSeq 2500. TCRdb reprocessing: public reads trimmed at Q25 with fastp, clones called with MiXCR, in-frame beta chains kept. Each entry is one CDR3 protein sequence, shown with its most common DNA and genes. Within this sample are around 890,000 distinct CDR3 sequences, with approximately 10% of them counted one time only. The ten top clones hold approximately 0.5% of the sample. Sample: blood, either unsorted or a sorted T cell fraction (not recorded which). The receptors were gathered from a male donor with ankylosing spondylitis.

Many counts were recorded for this clonotype. This sequence joins TRBV7-2 and TRBJ2-3; 11 nucleotides align to TRBD2. The germline gives CDR1 SGHTA, CDR2 FQGNSA. The V segment lost 5 bases and the J segment 5 bases; nucleotides outside the gene matches: 12. The CDR3 has 17 residues. CDR3 amino acids: CASSPSLAGGIRDTQYF. CDR3 nucleotide sequence: TGTGCCAGCAGCCCCTCCCTAGCGGGGGGCATCAGAGATACGCAGTATTTT.

V is TRBV4-3 and J is TRBJ1-6; maybe TRBD1 (5 bases). Germline CDR1 is LGHNA and CDR2 is YSLEER. Trimming took off 2 bases at V and 5 bases at J, with 13 bases between the two ends. The CDR3 sequence is 16 residues long. The CDR3 bases are TGCGCCAGCAGCCAACAAAGGGACTTTAATAATTCACCCCTCCACTTT. It yields the protein CASSQQRDFNNSPLHF.

This chain links TRBV20-1 with TRBJ2-3; D not certain. Trimming removed 1 base from V and 8 bases from J, with 10 bases in between. CDR3 size: 12 residues. Germline V CDR1 and CDR2: DFQATT, SNEGSKA (reference sequence). The CDR3 loop reads CSARGDIGTQYF. In DNA form, the CDR3 reads TGCAGTGCTAGAGGGGATATAGGTACGCAGTATTTT.

This clonotype was observed many times. The chain employs TRBV6-1 and TRBJ2-1; 8 bases line up with TRBD1. V was pared by 8 bases and J by 3 bases, with 9 bases of the junction left unmatched. CDR1 and CDR2 from the germline V gene are MNHNS and SASEGT. The CDR3 is 15 amino acids. CDR3 in amino acids: CASSLRDRLYNEQFF. The CDR3 bases are TGTGCCAGCTCTCTCAGGGACAGGCTCTACAATGAGCAGTTCTTC.

This chain joins TRBV28 and TRBJ1-1; D might be TRBD1 (5 bases). The CDR3 runs 16 residues. Germline lookup yields CDR1 MDHEN and CDR2 SYDVKM. V gave up 6 bases and J gave up 1 base, with 18 bases separating them. The CDR3 bases are TGTGCCAGCAGCTTCCTAAGGGGAGCGGGGAACACTGAAGCTTTCTTT. As protein: CASSFLRGAGNTEAFF.

This clonotype was counted many times. The CDR3 DNA is TGCGCCAGCAGCTTGGCACTCGCCACAGATACGCAGTATTTT. Amino acids: CASSLALATDTQYF. The chain is built from TRBV5-1 and TRBJ2-3; D not certain. Germline CDR1 is SGHRS and CDR2 is YFSETQ. V lost 0 bases to trimming and J lost 2 bases, with 7 bases between them. The CDR3 runs to 14 residues.

This clonotype was counted a few times. The gene calls are TRBV7-2 and TRBJ1-1, with D hard to call. The CDR3 has 14 amino acids. Germline CDR1 SGHTA, CDR2 FQGNSA. Trimming removed 1 base from V and 6 bases from J, with 12 bases in between. The CDR3 nucleotides read TGTGCCAGCAGCTTAGAAGTGACTTACGCTGAAGCTTTCTTT. This gives the protein CASSLEVTYAEAFF.

This sequence joins TRBV4-3 and TRBJ2-1; D is undetermined. This CDR3 spans 16 amino acids. The germline V gene has CDR1 LGHNA and CDR2 YSLEER. V dropped 0 bases and J dropped 7 bases, with 16 bases sitting between them. The CDR3 sequence: CASSQDVRSPTNEQFF. CDR3 in DNA: TGCGCCAGCAGCCAAGATGTACGGAGCCCGACAAATGAGCAGTTCTTC.

The table lists this clonotype with a few counts. The chain employs TRBV14 and TRBJ1-4; 7 nucleotides agree with TRBD1. After removal of 4 bases from V and 6 bases from J, the junction contained 2 bases not matched to a gene. The germline gives CDR1 SGHDN, CDR2 FVKESK. CDR3 length: 13 amino acids. CDR3 loop: CASSRQGHEKLFF. CDR3 in DNA: TGTGCCAGCAGCCGACAGGGACATGAAAAACTGTTTTTT. Complete variable domain (other parts from reference TRBV14 and TRBJ1-4): EAGVTQFPSHSVIEKGQTVTLRCDPISGHDNLYWYRRVMGKEIKFLLHFVKESKQDESGMPNNRFLAERTGGTYSTLKVQPAELEDSGVYFCASSRQGHEKLFFGSGTQLSVL.

The gene calls are TRBV20-1 and TRBJ2-3; 7 bases map to TRBD2. CDR1 DFQATT and CDR2 SNEGSKA come from the germline V gene (reference sequence). CDR3 length: 14 amino acids. With 8 bases clipped from V and 2 bases from J, the junction kept 10 bases outside the gene matches. CDR3 protein: CSSGTIVHTDTQYF. The DNA for the CDR3 is TGCAGTTCCGGGACTATAGTTCACACAGATACGCAGTATTTT.

The V call is TRBV7-6, the J call TRBJ1-3; a possible D gene is TRBD1 (5 bases). Germline CDR1 and CDR2: SGHVS and FNYEAQ. The CDR3 length is 16 residues. V was clipped by 5 bases and J by 4 bases, with 18 bases between them. This CDR3 reads CASSLLFGTSGNTIYF. The CDR3 DNA reads as TGTGCCAGCAGCCTTCTTTTCGGGACCTCAGGAAACACCATATATTTT.

The chain combines TRBV11-2 with TRBJ1-1; D remains ambiguous. In germline, CDR1 is SGHAT, CDR2 FQNNGV. V was shortened by 5 bases and J by 0 bases, with 19 bases between the two germline ends. The CDR3 totals 17 residues. CDR3 in amino acids: CASSERRPGKMNTEAFF. DNA for the CDR3: TGTGCCAGCAGCGAGCGTCGACCGGGTAAAATGAACACTGAAGCTTTCTTT. The full variable domain, with the rest looked up from reference TRBV11-2 and TRBJ1-1, is EAGVAQSPRYKIIEKRQSVAFWCNPISGHATLYWYQQILGQGPKLLIQFQNNGVVDDSQLPKDRFSAERLKGVDSTLKIQPAKLEDSAVYLCASSERRPGKMNTEAFFGQGTRLTVV.

This clonotype occurred a few times. The V gene is TRBV6-5, the J gene TRBJ1-2, with D unclear. The CDR3 sequence is 12 residues long. With 6 bases removed from V and 4 bases from J, the gap between germline ends came to 9 bases. The germline CDR1 and CDR2 sequences are MNHEY and SVGAGI. The CDR3 DNA follows: TGTGCCAGCAGGAATGGGCCCTATGGCTACACCTTC. Translated, it gives CASRNGPYGYTF.

This clonotype has a handful of counts. The rearrangement uses TRBV5-6 and TRBJ1-2, with D tentatively TRBD1 (6 bases). Germline V gene sequence: CDR1 SGHDT, CDR2 YYEEEE. Between the trimmed V and J ends, which lost 4 bases and 12 bases, there was a span of 19 bases. The CDR3 consists of 13 residues. The CDR3 nucleotides read TGTGCCAGCAGCCCCGGGACAAGTGGGTCGAACACCTTC. Amino acid sequence: CASSPGTSGSNTF.

This clonotype was seen more than once but under ten times. The chain uses TRBV20-1 and TRBJ2-3; 7 positions match TRBD2. The CDR3 spans 15 residues. The junction had 7 bases not matched to a gene; V was cut back by 2 bases and J by 2 bases. Germline loops: CDR1 DFQATT, CDR2 SNEGSKA (reference sequence). DNA of the CDR3: TGCAGTGCTAGAAAGTCGGGACTATTCACAGATACGCAGTATTTT. Its protein product is CSARKSGLFTDTQYF.

CDR3 sequence (DNA): TGCAGTGCTAGAGGAAAGACAGGGTCTAATGAAAAACTGTTTTTT. As protein: CSARGKTGSNEKLFF. The V call is TRBV20-1, the J call TRBJ1-4, with TRBD1 identical over 7 bases. After removal of 1 base from V and 3 bases from J, the junction contained 5 bases not matched to a gene. CDR3 size: 15 residues. Germline V gene lookup returns CDR1 DFQATT and CDR2 SNEGSKA (reference sequence).

V is TRBV20-1 and J is TRBJ2-5; 7 nucleotides line up with TRBD1. Per germline, CDR1 DFQATT and CDR2 SNEGSKA (reference sequence). The V segment lost 3 bases and the J segment 7 bases; nucleotides outside the gene matches: 14. This CDR3 spans 15 amino acids. In nucleotides, the CDR3 is TGCAGTGCTAGGCCCGGGACAGTGCTTGTCGGGACCCAGTACTTC. Its translation is CSARPGTVLVGTQYF.

This clonotype has at least ten counts. V and J are TRBV20-1 and TRBJ2-1; 9 bases map to TRBD1. From germline, CDR1 is DFQATT and CDR2 SNEGSKA (reference sequence). V gave up 5 bases and J gave up 8 bases; unmatched junction bases: 7. The CDR3 contains 13 residues. This chain's CDR3 is CSADRDRVDEQFF. For the CDR3, the DNA is TGCAGTGCTGACCGGGACAGGGTTGATGAGCAGTTCTTC.

This clonotype was seen at least ten times. This chain joins TRBV20-1 and TRBJ2-5; tentative D call: TRBD1 (5 bases). V shed 6 bases and J shed 5 bases, with 16 bases lying between them. There are 13 residues in the CDR3. Germline-derived CDR1 and CDR2 are DFQATT and SNEGSKA (reference sequence). The CDR3 bases are TGCAGTGCCGCGATGGGGCCTGGGGAGACCCAGTACTTC. It translates to CSAAMGPGETQYF.

This clonotype was found many times. The chain is built from TRBV5-1 and TRBJ2-7; 10 bases line up with TRBD1. Germline CDR1 and CDR2: SGHRS and YFSETQ. V dropped 7 bases and J dropped 2; count of bases not matched to a gene: 3. The CDR3 totals 13 residues. The CDR3, as DNA: TGCGCCAGCTCGGGACAGGGGACCTACGAGCAGTACTTC. Translating it yields CASSGQGTYEQYF.

The gene calls are TRBV7-2 and TRBJ1-1; the D is unclear. There are 15 residues in the CDR3. Germline CDR1 reads SGHTA; CDR2 reads FQGNSA. Trimming took 5 bases from V and 1 from J, leaving 14 bases between them. The CDR3 DNA is TGTGCCAGCAGCCCCAGTGGGTCAGCGAACACTGAAGCTTTCTTT. It encodes CASSPSGSANTEAFF.

On this clonotype: One junction end does not reproduce the germline sequence, and a read error may be involved. The J gene is TRBJ2-3, the V gene TRBV6-2 or TRBV6-3; unclear D gene. CDR1 and CDR2 from the germline V gene are MNHEY and SVGEGT. The CDR3 sequence is 12 residues long. This chain's CDR3 is CTSSLNTDTQYF. For the CDR3, the DNA is TGTACCAGCAGTCTTAATACAGATACGCAGTATTTT.

The chain employs TRBV6-1 and TRBJ1-5; 9 bases are shared with TRBD1. Germline CDR1 and CDR2: MNHNS and SASEGT. V was pared by 6 bases and J by 3 bases, with 6 bases of the junction left unmatched. CDR3 size: 15 residues. CDR3: CASRAGTGYNQPQHF. DNA for the CDR3: TGTGCCAGCAGAGCCGGGACAGGGTACAATCAGCCCCAGCATTTT.

This clonotype was observed a handful of times. This chain connects TRBV5-4 to TRBJ2-3; TRBD2 agrees at 7 bases. This CDR3 has 16 amino acids. The germline CDR1 and CDR2 sequences are SGHNT and YYREEE (reference sequence). V dropped 4 bases and J dropped 5; count of bases not matched to a gene: 13. The CDR3, as DNA: TGTGCCAGCAGCGGCACCAGAGGGCTAGCGGAAGATACGCAGTATTTT. Amino acids: CASSGTRGLAEDTQYF.

A few counts support this clonotype. This sequence joins TRBV20-1 and TRBJ2-3; D is uncertain. From germline, CDR1 is DFQATT and CDR2 SNEGSKA (reference sequence). The CDR3 totals 14 residues. Trimming removed 6 bases from V and 5 bases from J, with 18 bases in between. CDR3 bases: TGCAGTGCCCCAAGGGCCGCCGCCGGAGATACGCAGTATTTT. Translation: CSAPRAAAGDTQYF.